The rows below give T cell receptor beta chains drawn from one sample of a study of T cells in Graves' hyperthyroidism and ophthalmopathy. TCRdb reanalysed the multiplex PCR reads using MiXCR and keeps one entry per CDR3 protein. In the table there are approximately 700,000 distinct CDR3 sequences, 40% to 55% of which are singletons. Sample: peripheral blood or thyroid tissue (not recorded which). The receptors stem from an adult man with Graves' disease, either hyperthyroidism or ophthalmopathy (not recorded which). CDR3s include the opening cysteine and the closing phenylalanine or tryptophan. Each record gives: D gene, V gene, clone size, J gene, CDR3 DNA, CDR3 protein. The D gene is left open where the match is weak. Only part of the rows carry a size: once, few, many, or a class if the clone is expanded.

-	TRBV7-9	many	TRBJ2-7	TGTGCCAGCAGTCGGGACGGCGGCTCCTACGAGCAGTACTTC	CASSRDGGSYEQYF
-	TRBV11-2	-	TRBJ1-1	TGTGCCACCGGCCCCGGGGGCACTGAAGCTTTCTTT	CATGPGGTEAFF
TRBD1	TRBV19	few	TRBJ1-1	TGTGCCAGTAGTATAGGCCCTCTCCGGGGACCTAGACAGGGGCACACTGAAGCTTTCTTT	CASSIGPLRGPRQGHTEAFF
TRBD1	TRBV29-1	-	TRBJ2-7	TGCAGCGTTGAACCCAGGACAGGGGTCAACGAGCAGTACTTC	CSVEPRTGVNEQYF
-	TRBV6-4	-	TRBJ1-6	TGTGCCAGCAGTAACACGGCGAGCTCACCCCTCCACTTT	CASSNTASSPLHF
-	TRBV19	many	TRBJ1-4	TGTGCCAGTGGTTATGGCGGACGGAGTGAAAAACTGTTTTTT	CASGYGGRSEKLFF
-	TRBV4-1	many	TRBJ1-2	TGCGCCAGCAGCCAAGTGCCCACCTATGGCTACACCTTC	CASSQVPTYGYTF
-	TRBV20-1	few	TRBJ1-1	TGCAGTGCTAGTCGCGGGCTCGGAGAGTTGGGAGCTTTCTTT	CSASRGLGELGAFF
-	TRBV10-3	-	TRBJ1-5	TGTGCCATCAGTGAGTCAGGGCGCCGAGGACGCAATCAGCCCCAGCATTTT	CAISESGRRGRNQPQHF
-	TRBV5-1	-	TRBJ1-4	TGCGCCAGCAGCTTCGGGGGGGCTAATGAAAAACTGTTTTTT	CASSFGGANEKLFF
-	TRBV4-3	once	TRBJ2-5	TGCGCCAGCAGCCGGGGACCGACCTGGGGGGAGACCCAGTACTTC	CASSRGPTWGETQYF
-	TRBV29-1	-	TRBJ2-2	TGCAGCGGAGACACCGGGGAGCTGTTTTTT	CSGDTGELFF
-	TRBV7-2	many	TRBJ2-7	TGTGCCAGCAGCCGAGGCCCCTACGAGCAGTACTTC	CASSRGPYEQYF
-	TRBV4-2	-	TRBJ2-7	TGTGCCAGCAGCCTCCGGGACTTAGTTTACGAGCAGTACTTC	CASSLRDLVYEQYF
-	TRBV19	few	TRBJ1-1	TGTGCCAGTAGTATCCTCTGGGGGGGGAACACTGAAGCTTTCTTT	CASSILWGGNTEAFF
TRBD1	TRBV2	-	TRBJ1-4	TGTGCCAGATCGGGGACAGGGAATAATGAAAAACTGTTTTTT	CARSGTGNNEKLFF
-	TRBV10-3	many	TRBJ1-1	TGTGCCATCAGTGACGCAGGTAACACTGAAGCTTTCTTT	CAISDAGNTEAFF
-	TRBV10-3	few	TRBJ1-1	TGTGCCATCAACAGTCGCGGCGGGAAGAACACTGAAGCTTTCTTT	CAINSRGGKNTEAFF
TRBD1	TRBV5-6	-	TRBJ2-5	TGTGCCAGCAGCTTGCTCCCCGCAGGACAGGGACAAGAGACCCAGTACTTC	CASSLLPAGQGQETQYF
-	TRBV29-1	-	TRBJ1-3	TGCAGCGTTGTAAGGGGGACGTTCTCTGGAAACACCATATATTTT	CSVVRGTFSGNTIYF
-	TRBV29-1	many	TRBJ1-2	TGCAGCGTTGATAGCGGGGGACATGGTAACTATGGCTACACCTTC	CSVDSGGHGNYGYTF
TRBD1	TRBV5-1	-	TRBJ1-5	TGCGCCAGCAGCTCGGAGACAGGGGCAAATCAGCCCCAGCATTTT	CASSSETGANQPQHF
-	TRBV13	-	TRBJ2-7	TGTGCCAGCAGCTCGAGAGGGCGGGGCACCCCTACCGAGCAGTACTTC	CASSSRGRGTPTEQYF
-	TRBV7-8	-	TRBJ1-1	TGTGCCAGCAGCTTAGCTGTCGGTTCGGCTTTCTTT	CASSLAVGSAFF
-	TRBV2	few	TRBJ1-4	TGTGCCAGCAGCCGTTATGGTGCAACTAATGAAAAACTGTTTTTT	CASSRYGATNEKLFF
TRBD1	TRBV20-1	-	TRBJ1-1	TGCAGTTCCAGGATACCAGGGGGGGGCGCGTACACTGAAGCTTTCTTT	CSSRIPGGGAYTEAFF
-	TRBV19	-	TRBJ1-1	TGTGCCAGTAGTATAGTAACAGGGTTTGAAGCTTTCTTT	CASSIVTGFEAFF
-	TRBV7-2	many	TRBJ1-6	TGTGCCAGCAGCTTGGCCGGGAATTCACCCCTCCACTTT	CASSLAGNSPLHF